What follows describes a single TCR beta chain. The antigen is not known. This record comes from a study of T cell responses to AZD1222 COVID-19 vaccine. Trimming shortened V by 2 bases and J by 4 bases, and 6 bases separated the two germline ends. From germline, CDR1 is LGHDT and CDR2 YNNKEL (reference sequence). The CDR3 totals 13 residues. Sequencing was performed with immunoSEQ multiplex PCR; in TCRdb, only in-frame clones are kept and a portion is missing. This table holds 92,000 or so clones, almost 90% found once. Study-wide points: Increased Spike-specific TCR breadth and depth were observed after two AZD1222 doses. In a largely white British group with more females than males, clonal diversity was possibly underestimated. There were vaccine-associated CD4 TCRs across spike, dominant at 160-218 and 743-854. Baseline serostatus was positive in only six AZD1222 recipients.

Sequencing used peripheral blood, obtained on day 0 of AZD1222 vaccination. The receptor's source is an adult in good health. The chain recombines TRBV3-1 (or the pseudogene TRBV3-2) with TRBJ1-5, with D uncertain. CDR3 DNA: TGTGCCAGCAGCCAAATGAGGAATCAGCCCCAGCATTTT. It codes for CASSQMRNQPQHF.